This record covers a single T cell receptor (beta chain). These data belong to a study of blood T cell repertoires in COVID-19. Background on the study: PBMCs, B-cell-depleted T cells, or T cells were the source of the cDNA or gDNA that made up the material.

The study assigned cohorts using participant-reported clinical history. The CDR3 is 13 residues long. Germline V gene sequence: CDR1 ENHRY, CDR2 SYGVKD. V lost 4 bases, J lost 7 bases, and 10 bases lay in between. TCRdb's copy holds only in-frame clones and misses some; the assay was immunoSEQ multiplex PCR. The profile covers some 320,000 clones, with approximately 91% appearing a single time and 3% to 5% taken by the ten largest. The chain joins TRBV10-3 to TRBJ1-4; no clear D gene. The source material was PBMCs or T cells enriched from blood (not recorded which). The source is a woman between 25 and 40 years old who had been exposed to COVID-19. CDR3 sequence reads: CAISADLGEKLFF. The CDR3 coding sequence is TGTGCCATCAGTGCGGACTTAGGTGAAAAACTGTTTTTT.